The entry below gives a single T cell receptor (beta chain) sequence along with its context. Its antigen is undetermined. Sequence at one end of the junction differs from germline and may be a read error. The source of the sample is a study of T cell responses to AZD1222 COVID-19 vaccine. Study observations and caveats: The donor group comprised mostly white British people and more females; the analysis possibly underestimated clonal diversity. Nearly half of the spike-specific TCRs reportedly recognize variant regions that carry no mutations.

The CDR3 loop spans 15 amino acids. Germline V CDR1 and CDR2: LGHDT, YNNKEL (reference sequence). The table came from immunoSEQ multiplex PCR; TCRdb's copy has only in-frame clones and leaves some out. Seen here are 150,000 to 250,000 clones, 90% to 95% observed once, and the top ten hold approximately 1%. Here the sequenced sample was peripheral blood, taken 28 days after the second AZD1222 dose. The receptor was derived from an adult who received the AZD1222 COVID-19 vaccine. The rearrangement joins TRBV3-1 (or the pseudogene TRBV3-2) to TRBJ1-3; D remains ambiguous. The CDR3 here is CASRQGNLSGNTIYF. CDR3 sequence (DNA): TGTGCCAGCAGGCAAGGTAATCTGTCTGGAAACACCATATATTTT.